This passage covers 27 T cell receptor beta chains from one sample sequenced in a study of T cells in Graves' hyperthyroidism and ophthalmopathy (dated by TCRdb to between 2017 and 2020). Library generation was performed with multiplex PCR. Sequencing instrument: Illumina HiSeq 2000. Amplification of TCR beta CDR3 regions was carried out from RNA transcripts. The first round of RT-PCR for the TCR CDR3 was performed with the HTBI primer set and the Qiagen OneStep RT-PCR kit. The public reads were reprocessed in TCRdb via fastp at Q25 and MiXCR, keeping in-frame beta chains. Every distinct CDR3 protein forms one entry, paired with its most common genes and DNA. The table for this sample lists 450,000 to 700,000 distinct CDR3 sequences; around 45% of them were counted only once. Roughly 20% of the sample goes to the ten largest clones. Material for sequencing was peripheral blood or thyroid tissue (not recorded which). These TCRs come from an adult woman with Graves' disease, either hyperthyroidism or ophthalmopathy (not recorded which).

This chain joins TRBV25-1 and TRBJ1-5; 9 bases match TRBD1. CDR1 and CDR2 from the germline V gene are MGHDK and SYGVNS. Germline trimming cut 4 bases from V and 6 bases from J; bases unmatched to any gene: 7. The CDR3 has 15 amino acids. The CDR3 nucleotides read TGTGCCAGCAGTGTAGGGGACAGGGAGATTCAGCCCCAGCATTTT. As protein: CASSVGDREIQPQHF.

This clonotype came up many times. The chain has TRBV5-1 and TRBJ1-1; the match to TRBD1 covers 11 bases. The V gene's germline CDR1 is SGHRS and CDR2 YFSETQ. The CDR3 runs to 14 residues. With 4 bases clipped from V and 5 bases from J, the junction kept 4 bases outside the gene matches. This CDR3 is CASSAGTGGTEAFF. The CDR3 coding sequence is TGCGCCAGCAGCGCAGGGACAGGGGGAACTGAAGCTTTCTTT.

Details on this clonotype: A single base separates this from a much larger clone, so it may be a read error. The genes are TRBV20-1 and TRBJ2-2, with 8 positions matching TRBD2. CDR1 is DFQATT, CDR2 SNEGSKA, per germline (reference sequence). The CDR3 covers 16 residues. The DNA of the CDR3 is TGCAGTTCTAGAGTCTTCGGGAGGGCGAACACCGGGGAGCTGTTTTTT. Translating it yields CSSRVFGRANTGELFF.

Turning to this clonotype: The CDR3 ends on some other residue instead of the conserved phenylalanine or tryptophan, so this is likely a read error. The DNA is left out, because the CDR3 cannot be placed on it with certainty; the CDR3 is given as TCRdb lists it. This chain links TRBV19 with TRBJ2-6; the listed D gene, TRBD2, was not tested against the DNA. Germline CDR1 reads LNHDA; CDR2 reads SQIVND (reference sequence). The CDR3 extends over 11 residues, inclusive of both ends. The CDR3 region is CASSIGAGLYT.

This clonotype was observed a single time. The chain combines TRBV7-9 with TRBJ1-1, with a weak D call TRBD1 (5 bases). Germline values: CDR1 SEHNR, CDR2 FQNEAQ (reference sequence). CDR3 length equals 14 residues. Deletions cut 5 bases from V and 5 bases from J, with 15 bases between. The CDR3 DNA reads TGTGCCAGCAGCCATCGAGGGGCTGCTACTGAAGCTTTCTTT. Residues: CASSHRGAATEAFF. The complete variable domain, with remaining parts taken from reference TRBV7-9 and TRBJ1-1, reads DTGVSQNPRHKITKRGQNVTFRCDPISEHNRLYWYRQTLGQGPEFLTYFQNEAQLEKSRLLSDRFSAERPKGSFSTLEIQRTEQGDSAMYLCASSHRGAATEAFFGQGTRLTVV.

This clonotype was seen many times. The rearrangement joins TRBV4-1 to TRBJ1-2; 7 bases line up with TRBD1. V was pared by 2 bases and J by 5 bases, with 8 bases of the junction left unmatched. The CDR3 is 15 amino acids. From germline, CDR1 is MGHRA and CDR2 YSYEKL. The CDR3 protein is CASSQQRTGRYGYTF. As DNA, the CDR3 is TGCGCCAGCAGCCAACAACGGACAGGCAGATATGGCTACACCTTC.

This clonotype showed up many times. The rearrangement joins TRBV25-1 to TRBJ2-2; D perhaps matches TRBD2 (5 bases). The CDR3 is 17 residues long. Germline CDR1 and CDR2: MGHDK and SYGVNS. Trimming shortened V by 3 bases and J by 3 bases, and 17 bases separated the two germline ends. The CDR3 sequence is CASSETYGSAYTGELFF. CDR3 DNA: TGTGCCAGCAGTGAGACTTACGGTAGCGCATACACCGGGGAGCTGTTTTTT. The complete variable domain, with remaining parts taken from reference TRBV25-1 and TRBJ2-2, reads EADIYQTPRYLVIGTGKKITLECSQTMGHDKMYWYQQDPGMELHLIHYSYGVNSTEKGDLSSESTVSRIRTEHFPLTLESARPSHTSQYLCASSETYGSAYTGELFFGEGSRLTVL.

This clonotype came up many times. V usage is TRBV7-2 and J usage is TRBJ2-7; D gene unclear. This CDR3 comprises 15 residues. From germline, CDR1 is SGHTA and CDR2 FQGNSA. Trimming removed 3 bases at V and 2 bases at J, with 14 bases between. The CDR3 loop is CASSLQVAGPYEQYF. The CDR3 bases are TGTGCCAGCAGCTTGCAGGTAGCTGGACCCTACGAGCAGTACTTC.

Of note for this clonotype: Relative to the germline gene, one junction end is altered; a read error may explain this. The chain joins TRBV5-5 to TRBJ2-5, with D unclear. The CDR3 has 16 amino acids. The germline V gene has CDR1 SGHKS and CDR2 YYEKEE (reference sequence). CDR3 in DNA: TGCGCCAGCAGCCAGTCTATGACCTACGGCCAAGAGACCCAGTACTTC. Translated: CASSQSMTYGQETQYF.

This clonotype was picked up a small number of times. V and J are TRBV10-2 and TRBJ1-5, with 8 positions matching TRBD1. Germline loops: CDR1 WSHSY, CDR2 SAAADI. This CDR3 has 15 amino acids. V lost 3 bases to trimming and J lost 6 bases; unmatched junction nucleotides: 7. CDR3 sequence reads: CASSEDAGGRQPQHF. Written as DNA, the CDR3 is TGCGCCAGCAGTGAAGATGCAGGGGGCCGTCAGCCCCAGCATTTT.

This clonotype was observed at least ten times. The rearrangement links TRBV5-1 to TRBJ1-6; D uncertain. V lost 5 bases, J lost 0 bases, and 9 bases lay in between. The CDR3 contains 15 residues. The germline V gene encodes CDR1 SGHRS and CDR2 YFSETQ. The CDR3 DNA is TGCGCCAGCAGGGTTGTGAGCTCCTATAATTCACCCCTCCACTTT. The encoded protein is CASRVVSSYNSPLHF.

In this sample, this clonotype turned up many times. This rearrangement joins TRBV27 to TRBJ1-5; the D is unclear. The CDR3 extends over 16 amino acids. V lost 6 bases and J lost 3, with 18 bases in between. The germline gives CDR1 MNHEY, CDR2 SMNVEV (reference sequence). The CDR3 spells CASSPLFDGYNQPQHF. The DNA for the CDR3 is TGTGCCAGCAGCCCACTATTCGACGGTTACAATCAGCCCCAGCATTTT.

This clonotype has ten or more counts. The rearrangement joins TRBV5-1 to TRBJ2-1; D may match TRBD1 or TRBD2 (5 bases each). The CDR3 covers 16 residues. CDR1 is SGHRS, CDR2 YFSETQ, per germline. Trimming removed 0 bases at V and 3 bases at J, with 13 bases between. Written as DNA, the CDR3 is TGCGCCAGCAGCTTGGATGCTGGGGGTAGCTACAATGAGCAGTTCTTC. Translating gives CASSLDAGGSYNEQFF.

The genes are TRBV12-3 or TRBV12-4 and TRBJ1-6; D is unresolved. Trimming left V 7 bases short and J 9 bases short, with 7 bases between. The CDR3 loop spans 11 amino acids. This CDR3 is CASTWGSPLHF. CDR3 coding DNA: TGTGCCAGCACTTGGGGTTCACCCCTCCACTTT.

As concerns this clonotype: A much larger clone lies one base from this, so it may be a read error. The CDR3 loop is CASNQDWENSGANVLTF. The DNA of the CDR3 is TGTGCCAGCAACCAAGATTGGGAGAACTCTGGGGCCAACGTCCTGACTTTC. The V and J genes are TRBV4-2 and TRBJ2-6; a weak D match, TRBD2 (5 bases). CDR1 is LGHNA, CDR2 YNFKEQ, per germline. This CDR3 is built from 17 residues.

The gene calls are TRBV7-4 and TRBJ1-1, with D hard to call. CDR1 is SGHVT and CDR2 is SQSDAQ in the germline V gene. This CDR3 has 14 residues. The ends were cut back, 5 bases at V and 6 bases at J, with 16 bases in the middle. Here the CDR3 reads CASSPALGVPEAFF. As DNA, the CDR3 is TGTGCCAGCAGCCCGGCCCTCGGGGTTCCTGAAGCTTTCTTT.

The V gene is TRBV30, the J gene TRBJ2-2; no firm D call. With 4 bases removed from V and 1 base from J, the gap between germline ends came to 10 bases. The CDR3 runs to 14 residues. From germline, CDR1 is GTSNPN and CDR2 SVGIG (reference sequence). The CDR3 loop reads CAWTLRRNTGELFF. DNA for the CDR3: TGTGCCTGGACCCTCCGCAGGAACACCGGGGAGCTGTTTTTT. The whole variable domain, filled in from reference TRBV30 and TRBJ2-2, reads SQTIHQWPATLVQPVGSPLSLECTVEGTSNPNLYWYRQAAGRGLQLLFYSVGIGQISSEVPQNLSASRPQDRQFILSSKKLLLSDSGFYLCAWTLRRNTGELFFGEGSRLTVL.

This clonotype was counted at least ten times. The V call is TRBV5-1, the J call TRBJ2-7; D is perhaps TRBD1 (6 bases). Germline assignment: CDR1 SGHRS and CDR2 YFSETQ. V lost 3 bases and J lost 0, with 13 bases in between. The CDR3 has 15 residues. CDR3 DNA: TGCGCCAGCAGCTCAGTGGACAGTAACTCCTACGAGCAGTACTTC. Its translation is CASSSVDSNSYEQYF.

This clonotype has at least ten counts. The rearrangement joins TRBV11-2 to TRBJ2-5, with 8 bases aligning to TRBD2. The CDR3 spans 15 residues. Germline CDR1 reads SGHAT; CDR2 reads FQNNGV. J lost 4 bases, V lost 5 bases, and 9 bases had no gene match. As DNA, the CDR3 is TGTGCCAGCAGCACCTCTATTGCGGGAGGAGAGACCCAGTACTTC. Translated: CASSTSIAGGETQYF. The variable domain in full, with the rest retrieved from reference TRBV11-2 and TRBJ2-5, is EAGVAQSPRYKIIEKRQSVAFWCNPISGHATLYWYQQILGQGPKLLIQFQNNGVVDDSQLPKDRFSAERLKGVDSTLKIQPAKLEDSAVYLCASSTSIAGGETQYFGPGTRLLVL.

Details on this clonotype: A read error may be the cause here, since a much bigger clone is one base away. V is TRBV28 and J is TRBJ1-2; D call uncertain. Germline CDR1 reads MDHEN; CDR2 reads SYDVKM. Between the trimmed V and J ends, which lost 5 bases and 4 bases, there was a span of 5 bases. The CDR3 extends over 11 amino acids. CDR3 bases: TGTGCCAGCAGTGCGACCTATGGCTACACCTTC. As protein: CASSATYGYTF.

This clonotype appeared many times. This rearrangement joins TRBV7-3 to TRBJ1-6; D gene unclear. Germline V CDR1 and CDR2: SGHTA, FQGTGA. Trimming cost V 5 bases and J 5 bases, with 16 bases left between them. This CDR3 region has 16 residues. CDR3 protein: CASSEKRRGDNSPLHF. The CDR3 DNA follows: TGTGCCAGCAGCGAGAAGAGGCGCGGGGATAATTCACCCCTCCACTTT.

There are many counts of this clonotype. V gene TRBV5-1 combines with J gene TRBJ1-6; D gene unclear. V lost 4 bases to trimming and J lost 7 bases, with 18 bases between them. This CDR3 is built from 16 residues. The germline gives CDR1 SGHRS, CDR2 YFSETQ. The CDR3 nucleotides read TGCGCCAGCAGCCCAAGTGGGCGGCCCGCGAATTCACCCCTCCACTTT. Its protein product is CASSPSGRPANSPLHF.

This clonotype was seen only a few times. The chain recombines TRBV10-3 with TRBJ1-2; TRBD1 agrees at 11 bases. The germline gives CDR1 ENHRY, CDR2 SYGVKD. V was clipped by 4 bases and J by 4 bases; unmatched bases: 5. This CDR3 has 15 amino acids. The CDR3 spells CAISVGTGGTYGYTF. The CDR3 DNA sequence: TGTGCCATCAGTGTGGGGACAGGGGGGACCTATGGCTACACCTTC.

The J gene is TRBJ2-2, the V gene TRBV5-1; TRBD1 agrees at 10 bases. The CDR3 runs 13 residues. The germline V gene has CDR1 SGHRS and CDR2 YFSETQ. V lost 4 bases to trimming and J lost 9 bases; unmatched junction nucleotides: 3. The DNA of the CDR3 is TGCGCCAGCAGCACGGGACAGGGGTGGGAGCTGTTTTTT. Its protein product is CASSTGQGWELFF.

This clonotype was recorded many times. V and J are TRBV6-5 and TRBJ2-7; D ambiguous. This CDR3 region has 14 residues. V lost 6 bases, J lost 3 bases, and 15 bases lay in between. Germline V lookup: CDR1 MNHEY, CDR2 SVGAGI. CDR3 amino acids: CASRTKGPNYEQYF. As DNA, the CDR3 is TGTGCCAGCAGAACCAAAGGACCGAACTACGAGCAGTACTTC.

This clonotype was recorded at least ten times. The chain combines TRBV7-9 with TRBJ2-7; 8 bases agree with TRBD2. Germline-derived CDR1 and CDR2 are SEHNR and FQNEAQ (reference sequence). This CDR3 has 14 amino acids. After removal of 3 bases from V and 7 bases from J, the junction contained 8 bases not matched to a gene. The CDR3 DNA follows: TGTGCCAGCAGCTTTAGCGGGACCTACGTTGAGCAGTACTTC. It codes for CASSFSGTYVEQYF. The full variable domain, its missing parts supplied by reference TRBV7-9 and TRBJ2-7, is DTGVSQNPRHKITKRGQNVTFRCDPISEHNRLYWYRQTLGQGPEFLTYFQNEAQLEKSRLLSDRFSAERPKGSFSTLEIQRTEQGDSAMYLCASSFSGTYVEQYFGPGTRLTVT.

The sample holds many counts of this clonotype. The CDR3 region has the DNA TGTGCCAGCAGCCAAGAGGTCCTAACTGGAGGCTACACCTTC. This sequence encodes CASSQEVLTGGYTF. The chain carries TRBV3-1 and TRBJ1-2; D is ambiguous. Germline values: CDR1 LGHDT, CDR2 YNNKEL (reference sequence). The CDR3 extends over 14 amino acids. Trimming removed 0 bases from V and 8 bases from J, with 13 bases in between.